The 25 T cell receptor beta chains reported below all come from one sample, sequenced in a study of blood T cell repertoires in COVID-19. Method: immunoSEQ multiplex PCR; TCRdb's copy keeps in-frame clones and lacks some. This table holds about 170,000 clones, just under 85% found once. The source material was peripheral blood. The receptors shown here come from a woman aged 80 or over with COVID-19, enrolled during active disease.

V and J are TRBV5-1 and TRBJ2-1, with 14 nucleotides matching TRBD2. CDR3 size: 15 residues. The J segment lost 8 bases and the V segment lost 2 bases, leaving 3 bases of the junction unmatched. Germline V gene sequence: CDR1 SGHRS, CDR2 YFSETQ. CDR3 region: CASSFQGLAGDEQFF. The CDR3 DNA reads TGCGCCAGCAGCTTCCAGGGACTAGCGGGGGATGAGCAGTTCTTC.

This rearrangement joins TRBV29-1 to TRBJ2-2; TRBD2 might be the D (6 bases). The CDR3 runs to 15 residues. The V end was cut by 6 bases, the J end by 3 bases, with 17 bases between. Germline CDR1 is SQVTM and CDR2 is ANQGSEA. CDR3 amino acids: CSVKEPGLDTGELFF. The CDR3 nucleotides read TGCAGCGTCAAGGAACCGGGACTCGACACCGGGGAGCTGTTTTTT.

This clone was counted between two and nine times. V gene TRBV27 combines with J gene TRBJ2-5; D gene uncertain. CDR1 MNHEY and CDR2 SMNVEV come from the germline V gene (reference sequence). V was trimmed by 3 bases and J by 4 bases, leaving 9 bases between them. This CDR3 comprises 13 residues. The CDR3 loop reads CASSFKPGETQYF. CDR3 in DNA: TGTGCCAGCAGTTTTAAACCGGGAGAGACCCAGTACTTC.

The chain employs TRBV16 and TRBJ1-1, with D possibly matching TRBD1 (5 bases). The V end was cut by 3 bases, the J end by 4 bases, with 12 bases between. This CDR3 contains 14 residues. Germline assignment: CDR1 KGHSY and CDR2 FQNENV. The CDR3: CASSHPAGPTEAFF. Written as DNA, the CDR3 is TGTGCCAGCAGCCACCCGGCGGGGCCCACTGAAGCTTTCTTT.

Here the CDR3 DNA reads TGTGCCAGTAGTATAACTTCCTTGAACACTGAAGCTTTCTTT. This gives the protein CASSITSLNTEAFF. The genes are TRBV19 and TRBJ1-1, with D uncertain. This CDR3 has 14 amino acids. With 2 bases removed from V and 0 bases from J, the gap between germline ends came to 7 bases. Germline values: CDR1 LNHDA, CDR2 SQIVND (reference sequence).

This chain links TRBV5-6 with TRBJ1-3, with D hard to call. Trimming removed 0 bases at V and 2 bases at J, with 9 bases between. The CDR3 runs to 15 residues. Looked up from germline, CDR1 is SGHDT and CDR2 is YYEEEE. The CDR3 spells CASSLAPQAGNTIYF. As DNA, the CDR3 is TGTGCCAGCAGCTTGGCCCCTCAGGCTGGAAACACCATATATTTT.

This chain uses TRBV11-2 with TRBJ1-3; tentative D call: TRBD1 (5 bases). Between the trimmed V and J ends, which lost 11 bases and 1 base, there was a span of 9 bases. Per the germline V gene, CDR1 is SGHAT and CDR2 is FQNNGV. The CDR3 is 12 amino acids. CDR3 in amino acids: CAHRGSGNTIYF. CDR3 DNA: TGTGCCCACCGGGGGTCTGGAAACACCATATATTTT.

The CDR3 reads CASNKGGAGQPQHF. The CDR3 coding sequence is TGTGCCAGCAATAAGGGGGGGGCCGGGCAGCCCCAGCATTTT. The chain has TRBV9 and TRBJ1-5; D is perhaps TRBD1 (6 bases). The CDR3 totals 14 residues. V lost 6 bases to trimming and J lost 7 bases, with 17 bases between them. Germline V CDR1 and CDR2: SGDLS, YYNGEE.

This clone was seen just once. The CDR3 region has the DNA TGCGCCAGCAGCCGAGGGACAGGGGGCGTCGATCAGCCCCAGCATTTT. This gives the protein CASSRGTGGVDQPQHF. V gene TRBV5-1 combines with J gene TRBJ1-5, with TRBD1 matching 12 bases. CDR3 length: 16 residues. CDR1 and CDR2 from the germline V gene are SGHRS and YFSETQ. Trimming removed 4 bases from V and 5 bases from J; junction bases left unmatched: 7. The entire variable domain, with the rest obtained from reference TRBV5-1 and TRBJ1-5, is as follows: KAGVTQTPRYLIKTRGQQVTLSCSPISGHRSVSWYQQTPGQGLQFLFEYFSETQRNKGNFPGRFSGRQFSNSRSEMNVSTLELGDSALYLCASSRGTGGVDQPQHFGDGTRLSIL.

This chain connects TRBV12-3 or TRBV12-4 to TRBJ1-2; D is ambiguous. The CDR3 totals 13 residues. Between the trimmed V and J ends, which lost 0 bases and 8 bases, there was a span of 10 bases. The CDR3 protein is CASSLAGVLGYTF. CDR3 nucleotide sequence: TGTGCCAGCAGTTTAGCCGGGGTATTAGGCTACACCTTC.

V and J are TRBV19 and TRBJ1-1, with TRBD1 as a possible D gene (6 bases). The CDR3 length is 11 residues. CDR1 is LNHDA, CDR2 SQIVND, per germline (reference sequence). With 7 bases removed from V and 3 bases from J, the gap between germline ends came to 6 bases. The DNA for the CDR3 is TGTGCCAGTACAGGGGACACTGAAGCTTTCTTT. Amino acid sequence: CASTGDTEAFF.

This clone was detected only once. The genes are TRBV28 and TRBJ1-2, with D possibly matching TRBD1 (6 bases). From germline, CDR1 is MDHEN and CDR2 SYDVKM. Trimming took off 7 bases at V and 5 bases at J, with 17 bases between the two ends. This CDR3 comprises 14 residues. The CDR3 coding sequence is TGTGCCAGCATCAAGACCGGGAGGGGGTATGGCTACACCTTC. Protein product: CASIKTGRGYGYTF.

This chain links TRBV27 with TRBJ1-1; TRBD1 agrees at 7 bases. From germline, CDR1 is MNHEY and CDR2 SMNVEV (reference sequence). V was pared by 6 bases and J by 7 bases, with 8 bases of the junction left unmatched. The CDR3 covers 13 residues. CDR3 sequence: CASRSHRDSEAFF. CDR3 DNA sequence: TGTGCCAGCAGGTCCCACCGGGACAGTGAAGCTTTCTTT.

The V and J genes are TRBV7-9 and TRBJ2-1, with D possibly being TRBD1 (6 bases). In germline, CDR1 is SEHNR, CDR2 FQNEAQ (reference sequence). CDR3 length: 15 residues. V was clipped by 9 bases and J by 3 bases, with 18 bases between them. As DNA, the CDR3 is TGTGCCAGGGGCTTTAGGACAGAGTTCTACAATGAGCAGTTCTTC. This encodes CARGFRTEFYNEQFF.

CDR3 in DNA: TGTGCCAGCAGTTCCGCAGGGAACCAGCCCCAGCATTTT. Residues: CASSSAGNQPQHF. The chain recombines TRBV6-5 with TRBJ1-5; maybe TRBD1 (5 bases). The CDR3 sequence is 13 residues long. The ends were cut back, 4 bases at V and 7 bases at J, with 11 bases in the middle. Per germline, CDR1 MNHEY and CDR2 SVGAGI.

The chain employs TRBV15 and TRBJ2-7, with D uncertain. Germline CDR1 is LNHNV and CDR2 is YYDKDF (reference sequence). V lost 4 bases and J 3 bases, leaving 10 bases between the germline ends. The CDR3 sequence is 13 residues long. The CDR3 DNA reads TGTGCCACCAGCACCCGGGTGGGCTACGAGCAGTACTTC. Translated, it gives CATSTRVGYEQYF.

V gene TRBV2 combines with J gene TRBJ1-1; D might be TRBD1 (6 bases). The CDR3 has 13 amino acids. CDR1 and CDR2 from the germline V gene are SNHLY and FYNNEI. V shed 6 bases and J shed 4 bases, with 12 bases lying between them. CDR3 in amino acids: CASRETGFTEAFF. The DNA of the CDR3 is TGTGCCAGCAGGGAGACAGGTTTCACTGAAGCTTTCTTT.

The chain carries TRBV7-9 and TRBJ2-3, with 10 nucleotides matching TRBD2. The germline gives CDR1 SEHNR, CDR2 FQNEAQ (reference sequence). The ends lost 5 bases at V and 2 bases at J; junction bases unmatched: 16. This CDR3 is built from 19 residues. The CDR3 reads CASSPITSGRAGHTDTQYF. The CDR3 nucleotides are TGTGCCAGCAGCCCGATCACGAGCGGGAGGGCCGGACACACAGATACGCAGTATTTT. The whole variable domain, remainder taken from reference TRBV7-9 and TRBJ2-3, is DTGVSQNPRHKITKRGQNVTFRCDPISEHNRLYWYRQTLGQGPEFLTYFQNEAQLEKSRLLSDRFSAERPKGSFSTLEIQRTEQGDSAMYLCASSPITSGRAGHTDTQYFGPGTRLTVL.

A word on this clone: Other DNA sequences in the same sample also yield this CDR3. The chain couples TRBV3-1 (or the pseudogene TRBV3-2) to TRBJ2-7; D is ambiguous. The length of the CDR3 is 12 residues. Per germline, CDR1 LGHDT and CDR2 YNNKEL (reference sequence). V lost 0 bases, J lost 7 bases, and 7 bases lay in between. This chain's CDR3 is CASSQEGREQYF. Here the CDR3 DNA reads TGTGCCAGCAGCCAAGAAGGCAGGGAGCAGTACTTC.

The CDR3 coding sequence is TGCGCCAGCAGCCGGACATCTAGCACAGATACGCAGTATTTT. Translating it yields CASSRTSSTDTQYF. The chain recombines TRBV5-1 with TRBJ2-3, with a tentative D call TRBD1 (5 bases). The V gene lost 4 bases and the J gene lost 0 bases, with 9 bases spanning the gap. CDR1 and CDR2 from the germline V gene are SGHRS and YFSETQ. This CDR3 is built from 14 residues.

The J gene is TRBJ2-1, the V gene TRBV6-5, with D maybe TRBD2 (5 bases). The CDR3 spans 16 residues. With 0 bases removed from V and 8 bases from J, the gap between germline ends came to 17 bases. Germline CDR1 is MNHEY and CDR2 is SVGAGI. The CDR3 spells CASSYSGLFAGDEQFF. The DNA of the CDR3 is TGTGCCAGCAGTTACTCGGGCCTTTTTGCGGGCGATGAGCAGTTCTTC.

The rearrangement links TRBV2 to TRBJ2-5; weak D call: TRBD1 (6 bases). CDR3 length equals 14 residues. Germline V gene data show CDR1 as SNHLY and CDR2 as FYNNEI. Between the trimmed V and J ends, which lost 1 base and 5 bases, there was a span of 11 bases. The DNA of the CDR3 is TGTGCCAGCAGTGAAGGACCGCAGGGGGAGACCCAGTACTTC. It encodes CASSEGPQGETQYF.

The V and J genes are TRBV9 and TRBJ1-2; TRBD1 matches 9 bases. V shed 0 bases and J 1 base; nucleotides not matched to a gene: 4. The CDR3 contains 16 residues. The germline CDR1 and CDR2 sequences are SGDLS and YYNGEE. The CDR3 loop is CASSVGMGQGNYGYTF. As DNA, the CDR3 is TGTGCCAGCAGCGTAGGAATGGGACAGGGTAACTATGGCTACACCTTC. The whole variable domain, filled in from reference TRBV9 and TRBJ1-2, reads DSGVTQTPKHLITATGQRVTLRCSPRSGDLSVYWYQQSLDQGLQFLIQYYNGEERAKGNILERFSAQQFPDLHSELNLSSLELGDSALYFCASSVGMGQGNYGYTFGSGTRLTVV.

The chain joins TRBV2 to TRBJ1-1; D is unclear. CDR1 and CDR2 (germline): SNHLY, FYNNEI. V shed 7 bases and J shed 2 bases, with 11 bases lying between them. CDR3 size: 13 residues. The CDR3 DNA reads TGTGCCAGCATTCCAACTGTAAACACTGAAGCTTTCTTT. Translating it yields CASIPTVNTEAFF.

The chain employs TRBV5-5 and TRBJ1-2, with 7 bases matching TRBD1. J lost 4 bases, V lost 3 bases, and 3 bases had no gene match. Germline values: CDR1 SGHKS, CDR2 YYEKEE (reference sequence). The CDR3 extends over 13 amino acids. The CDR3 DNA follows: TGTGCCAGCAGCTCAGGGGACAGCTATGGCTACACCTTC. Translated: CASSSGDSYGYTF.